The 20 T cell receptor beta chains given below trace back to one sample, sequenced in a study of T-cell memory formation after mild COVID-19. TCRdb re-called the 5' RACE reads with MiXCR, one entry per CDR3 protein. The table shows around 200,000 distinct CDR3 sequences, with around 21% occurring only once. Sequenced input: PBMCs or a T cell subset sorted from them (not recorded which). These receptors all come from an adult woman who had mild COVID-19 (a few samples of this study predate the infection). Cell type and time point are not known.

The genes are TRBV7-9 and TRBJ2-7; D possibly corresponds to TRBD2 (5 bases). V lost 2 bases and J 3 bases, leaving 11 bases between the germline ends. This CDR3 has 14 residues. From germline, CDR1 is SEHNR and CDR2 FQNEAQ (reference sequence). CDR3 nucleotide sequence: TGTGCCAGCAGCTTAACGGGGTTAAGCTACGAGCAGTACTTC. It is translated as CASSLTGLSYEQYF.

This chain joins TRBV2 and TRBJ2-7; 7 bases map to TRBD2. Germline V gene data show CDR1 as SNHLY and CDR2 as FYNNEI. Trimming took 2 bases from V and 3 from J; bases not matched to a gene: 10. This CDR3 is built from 16 residues. The CDR3 loop reads CASSETPGGWGYEQYF. The CDR3 DNA reads as TGTGCCAGCAGTGAAACGCCGGGGGGTTGGGGCTACGAGCAGTACTTC.

V gene TRBV27 combines with J gene TRBJ2-2; 16 nucleotides match TRBD2. The CDR3 length is 22 residues. Germline CDR1 and CDR2: MNHEY and SMNVEV (reference sequence). The ends lost 0 bases at V and 7 bases at J; junction bases unmatched: 17. CDR3 DNA: TGTGCCAGCAGTTTATCGGCCATAATGGGACTAGCGGGAGGGCATGAGGACGGGGAGCTGTTTTTT. Protein product: CASSLSAIMGLAGGHEDGELFF.

This clonotype was counted at least ten times. The rearrangement links TRBV7-9 to TRBJ1-1, with a possible D match to TRBD1 (5 bases). The CDR3 length is 14 residues. V lost 4 bases and J 8 bases, leaving 17 bases between the germline ends. Germline V lookup: CDR1 SEHNR, CDR2 FQNEAQ (reference sequence). The CDR3 DNA reads TGTGCCAGCAGCTCTACCGACAGCAACCTAGAAGCTTTCTTT. Protein: CASSSTDSNLEAFF.

The J gene is TRBJ1-6, the V gene TRBV6-2 or TRBV6-3; 7 bases fit TRBD1. Germline CDR1 MNHEY, CDR2 SVGEGT. J gave up 10 bases and V 5 bases, and 11 bases lay outside the gene matches. This CDR3 is built from 15 residues. The CDR3 coding sequence is TGTGCCAGCAGTACGGCGGAGACAGGGAACTCACCCCTCCACTTT. Translated, it gives CASSTAETGNSPLHF.

The J gene is TRBJ1-5, the V gene TRBV7-2; unclear D gene. This CDR3 comprises 16 residues. Trimming took 2 bases from V and 2 from J, leaving 13 bases between them. CDR1 is SGHTA and CDR2 is FQGNSA in the germline V gene. CDR3 in DNA: TGTGCCAGCAGCTTAAGCGGCAGTAGCCGCAATCAGCCCCAGCATTTT. Its translation: CASSLSGSSRNQPQHF.

This chain connects TRBV7-2 to TRBJ2-1; tentatively, D is TRBD1 (5 bases). CDR3 length: 13 residues. Germline V gene sequence: CDR1 SGHTA, CDR2 FQGNSA. Trimming shortened V by 4 bases and J by 8 bases, and 12 bases separated the two germline ends. The CDR3 reads CASSSQPGYEQFF. DNA of the CDR3: TGTGCCAGCAGCTCCCAGCCAGGGTATGAGCAGTTCTTC.

J is TRBJ1-1 and V is TRBV27; D is unclear. V lost 2 bases to trimming and J lost 1 base, with 8 bases between them. This CDR3 is 14 amino acids long. Looked up from germline, CDR1 is MNHEY and CDR2 is SMNVEV (reference sequence). The CDR3 spells CASSLIRGNTEAFF. DNA of the CDR3: TGTGCCAGCAGTTTAATTCGGGGGAACACTGAAGCTTTCTTT.

This chain connects TRBV9 to TRBJ1-2; no reliable D call. In germline, CDR1 is SGDLS, CDR2 YYNGEE. This CDR3 is built from 13 residues. V lost 2 bases, J lost 3 bases, and 8 bases lay in between. The CDR3 region is CASSVGLDYGYTF. CDR3 nucleotide sequence: TGTGCCAGCAGCGTGGGTTTGGACTATGGCTACACCTTC. Drawing the rest from reference TRBV9 and TRBJ1-2, the complete variable domain is DSGVTQTPKHLITATGQRVTLRCSPRSGDLSVYWYQQSLDQGLQFLIQYYNGEERAKGNILERFSAQQFPDLHSELNLSSLELGDSALYFCASSVGLDYGYTFGSGTRLTVV.

This clonotype has more than one count but fewer than ten. The chain links TRBV13 to TRBJ2-3; TRBD1 agrees at 9 bases. V shed 6 bases, J shed 6 bases, and the junction held 7 bases outside the gene matches. The CDR3 totals 14 residues. Germline V gene lookup returns CDR1 PRHDT and CDR2 FYEKMQ (reference sequence). CDR3 sequence reads: CASRLQGALDTQYF. Here the CDR3 DNA reads TGTGCCAGCAGACTACAGGGGGCGTTGGATACGCAGTATTTT.

The gene calls are TRBV7-2 and TRBJ1-6, with 8 bases lining up with TRBD1. Trimming cost V 5 bases and J 9 bases; bases outside gene matches: 6. CDR1 is SGHTA and CDR2 is FQGNSA in the germline V gene. The CDR3 loop spans 14 amino acids. The CDR3 sequence: CASSRAGGGSPLHF. The CDR3 coding sequence is TGTGCCAGCAGCCGTGCAGGGGGCGGTTCACCCCTCCACTTT.

The rearrangement links TRBV6-6 to TRBJ1-1; the match to TRBD1 covers 8 bases. This CDR3 contains 18 residues. J gave up 4 bases and V 7 bases, and 20 bases lay outside the gene matches. Germline V gene sequence: CDR1 MNHNY, CDR2 SVGAGI (reference sequence). As DNA, the CDR3 is TGTGCCAGCACTCTACATCCGGACAGGGTGTGGGTAAGCACTGAAGCTTTCTTT. Protein: CASTLHPDRVWVSTEAFF.

The chain carries TRBV11-2 and TRBJ2-1; 10 bases map to TRBD2. The ends lost 1 base at V and 8 bases at J; junction bases unmatched: 5. CDR1 SGHAT and CDR2 FQNNGV come from the germline V gene. The length of the CDR3 is 15 residues. CDR3 DNA: TGTGCCAGCAGCTTAGCCCTAGCGGGAGCTGATGAGCAGTTCTTC. Protein sequence: CASSLALAGADEQFF.

This clonotype was counted between two and nine times. The rearrangement joins TRBV12-3 or TRBV12-4 to TRBJ2-3; 9 bases map to TRBD2. The CDR3 consists of 15 residues. The junction had 6 bases not matched to a gene; V was cut back by 6 bases and J by 2 bases. The CDR3 here is CASSPTSGFTDTQYF. CDR3 nucleotides: TGTGCCAGCAGCCCGACTAGCGGATTCACAGATACGCAGTATTTT.

This clonotype was counted a few times. This sequence joins TRBV5-1 and TRBJ2-3; tentative D call: TRBD1 (6 bases). The V end lost 0 bases, the J end lost 2 bases, and 10 bases lay between the germline ends. This CDR3 is built from 15 residues. Germline CDR1 and CDR2: SGHRS and YFSETQ. CDR3 amino acids: CASSLGAGDTDTQYF. DNA for the CDR3: TGCGCCAGCAGCTTGGGAGCAGGGGACACAGATACGCAGTATTTT.

V usage is TRBV6-4 and J usage is TRBJ2-1; D unclear. Germline V gene sequence: CDR1 MRHNA, CDR2 SNTAGT. The CDR3 runs to 13 residues. Trimming took off 8 bases at V and 9 bases at J, with 17 bases between the two ends. CDR3 sequence: CASRTSWNREQFF. The CDR3 coding sequence is TGTGCCAGCCGGACCTCCTGGAATCGTGAGCAGTTCTTC.

This clonotype turned up a few times. The rearrangement uses TRBV9 and TRBJ1-3; the D is unclear. The CDR3 is made up of 15 amino acids. The V gene's germline CDR1 is SGDLS and CDR2 YYNGEE. V was shortened by 0 bases and J by 0 bases, with 7 bases between the two germline ends. The CDR3 DNA sequence: TGTGCCAGCAGCGTAGGCTATAGCTCTGGAAACACCATATATTTT. It translates to CASSVGYSSGNTIYF.

V and J are TRBV27 and TRBJ1-1, with D possibly being TRBD1 (5 bases). Trimming took 5 bases from V and 10 from J, leaving 20 bases between them. The CDR3 spans 14 residues. CDR1 and CDR2 from the germline V gene are MNHEY and SMNVEV (reference sequence). This CDR3 reads CASSPLTWGEGAFF. The CDR3 DNA sequence: TGTGCCAGCAGTCCGTTGACGTGGGGGGAGGGAGCTTTCTTT.

This clonotype was seen a few times. The chain has TRBV12-3 or TRBV12-4 and TRBJ1-2; D gene unclear. This CDR3 is 12 amino acids long. V shed 7 bases and J shed 8 bases, with 14 bases lying between them. This CDR3 is CASTSGLGGYTF. As DNA, the CDR3 is TGTGCCAGCACCTCGGGTTTGGGCGGCTACACCTTC.

The chain is built from TRBV12-3 or TRBV12-4 and TRBJ2-1; no definite D call. The CDR3 consists of 12 residues. Trimming removed 6 bases at V and 9 bases at J, with 12 bases between. The CDR3 here is CASRFAVREQFF. The CDR3 bases are TGTGCCAGCAGGTTCGCGGTCCGTGAGCAGTTCTTC.